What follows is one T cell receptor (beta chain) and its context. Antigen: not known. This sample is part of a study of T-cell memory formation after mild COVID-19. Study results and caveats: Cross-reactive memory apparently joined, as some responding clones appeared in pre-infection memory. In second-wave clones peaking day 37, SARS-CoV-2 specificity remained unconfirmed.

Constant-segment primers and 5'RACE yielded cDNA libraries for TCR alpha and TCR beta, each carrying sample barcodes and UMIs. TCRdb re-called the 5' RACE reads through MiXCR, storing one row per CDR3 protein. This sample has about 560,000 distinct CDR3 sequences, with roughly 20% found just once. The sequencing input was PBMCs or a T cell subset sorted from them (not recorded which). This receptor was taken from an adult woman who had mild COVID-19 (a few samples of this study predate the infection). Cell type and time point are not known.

The CDR3 reads CASSAYGTSDPSEQFF. In DNA, the CDR3 is TGTGCCAGCAGCGCCTACGGCACTTCTGATCCGTCTGAGCAGTTCTTC. The chain couples TRBV9 to TRBJ2-1; the D is unclear. Germline assignment: CDR1 SGDLS and CDR2 YYNGEE. The CDR3 sequence is 16 residues long. The V end was cut by 3 bases, the J end by 9 bases, with 22 bases between.